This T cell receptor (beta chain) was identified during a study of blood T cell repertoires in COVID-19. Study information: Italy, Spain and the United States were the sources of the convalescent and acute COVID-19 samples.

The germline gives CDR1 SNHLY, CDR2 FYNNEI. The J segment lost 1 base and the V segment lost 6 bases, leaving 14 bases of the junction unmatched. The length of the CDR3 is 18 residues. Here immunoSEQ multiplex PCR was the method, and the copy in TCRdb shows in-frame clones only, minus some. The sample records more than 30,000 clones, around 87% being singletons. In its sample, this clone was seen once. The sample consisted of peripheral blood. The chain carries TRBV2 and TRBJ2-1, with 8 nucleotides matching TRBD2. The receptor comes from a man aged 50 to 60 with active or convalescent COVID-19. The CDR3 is CASSVRGVGGRSYNEQFF. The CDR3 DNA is TGTGCCAGCAGCGTGAGGGGTGTGGGCGGGAGGTCCTACAATGAGCAGTTCTTC.